Detailed here is one T cell receptor (beta chain). The record originates from a study of Tregs in tolerant kidney transplant recipients. Overall study context: Recipients received nonmyeloablative bone marrow transplants from related graft donors, with transient mixed chimerism.

CDR1 LNHNV and CDR2 YYDKDF come from the germline V gene (reference sequence). The CDR3 runs 15 residues. Germline trimming cut 2 bases from V and 1 base from J; bases unmatched to any gene: 2. Sequenced by immunoSEQ multiplex PCR; TCRdb stores in-frame clones only, minus some. The sample includes about 110,000 clones, roughly 90% of them seen just once. This chain connects TRBV15 to TRBJ1-2, with 9 bases identical to TRBD1. The receptor was derived from a human donor who received a combined kidney and bone marrow transplant. The starting material was CD4+ T cells from blood, obtained before the transplant. The CDR3 DNA is TGTGCCACCAGCAGAAGGACAGGGGTTAACTATGGCTACACCTTC. It specifies CATSRRTGVNYGYTF.